This T cell receptor beta chain emerged from a study of control samples from healthy donors and cancer patients. Data came from immunoSEQ multiplex PCR; TCRdb stores just in-frame clones and leaves some out. The table has approximately 3,500 clones, approximately 80% seen once; the top ten hold roughly 9%. The CDR3 contains 19 residues. Germline assignment: CDR1 SGHTA and CDR2 FQGNSA. V lost 0 bases, J lost 0 bases, and 18 bases lay in between. This TCR was sampled from a female donor with melanoma. The gene calls are TRBV7-2 and TRBJ2-1; D is perhaps TRBD1 (5 bases). The specimen was formalin-fixed, paraffin-embedded tissue. The CDR3 bases are TGTGCCAGCAGCTTAGCGCCTGTAGGGGCTTTCCCCTCCTACAATGAGCAGTTCTTC. Amino acid sequence: CASSLAPVGAFPSYNEQFF.